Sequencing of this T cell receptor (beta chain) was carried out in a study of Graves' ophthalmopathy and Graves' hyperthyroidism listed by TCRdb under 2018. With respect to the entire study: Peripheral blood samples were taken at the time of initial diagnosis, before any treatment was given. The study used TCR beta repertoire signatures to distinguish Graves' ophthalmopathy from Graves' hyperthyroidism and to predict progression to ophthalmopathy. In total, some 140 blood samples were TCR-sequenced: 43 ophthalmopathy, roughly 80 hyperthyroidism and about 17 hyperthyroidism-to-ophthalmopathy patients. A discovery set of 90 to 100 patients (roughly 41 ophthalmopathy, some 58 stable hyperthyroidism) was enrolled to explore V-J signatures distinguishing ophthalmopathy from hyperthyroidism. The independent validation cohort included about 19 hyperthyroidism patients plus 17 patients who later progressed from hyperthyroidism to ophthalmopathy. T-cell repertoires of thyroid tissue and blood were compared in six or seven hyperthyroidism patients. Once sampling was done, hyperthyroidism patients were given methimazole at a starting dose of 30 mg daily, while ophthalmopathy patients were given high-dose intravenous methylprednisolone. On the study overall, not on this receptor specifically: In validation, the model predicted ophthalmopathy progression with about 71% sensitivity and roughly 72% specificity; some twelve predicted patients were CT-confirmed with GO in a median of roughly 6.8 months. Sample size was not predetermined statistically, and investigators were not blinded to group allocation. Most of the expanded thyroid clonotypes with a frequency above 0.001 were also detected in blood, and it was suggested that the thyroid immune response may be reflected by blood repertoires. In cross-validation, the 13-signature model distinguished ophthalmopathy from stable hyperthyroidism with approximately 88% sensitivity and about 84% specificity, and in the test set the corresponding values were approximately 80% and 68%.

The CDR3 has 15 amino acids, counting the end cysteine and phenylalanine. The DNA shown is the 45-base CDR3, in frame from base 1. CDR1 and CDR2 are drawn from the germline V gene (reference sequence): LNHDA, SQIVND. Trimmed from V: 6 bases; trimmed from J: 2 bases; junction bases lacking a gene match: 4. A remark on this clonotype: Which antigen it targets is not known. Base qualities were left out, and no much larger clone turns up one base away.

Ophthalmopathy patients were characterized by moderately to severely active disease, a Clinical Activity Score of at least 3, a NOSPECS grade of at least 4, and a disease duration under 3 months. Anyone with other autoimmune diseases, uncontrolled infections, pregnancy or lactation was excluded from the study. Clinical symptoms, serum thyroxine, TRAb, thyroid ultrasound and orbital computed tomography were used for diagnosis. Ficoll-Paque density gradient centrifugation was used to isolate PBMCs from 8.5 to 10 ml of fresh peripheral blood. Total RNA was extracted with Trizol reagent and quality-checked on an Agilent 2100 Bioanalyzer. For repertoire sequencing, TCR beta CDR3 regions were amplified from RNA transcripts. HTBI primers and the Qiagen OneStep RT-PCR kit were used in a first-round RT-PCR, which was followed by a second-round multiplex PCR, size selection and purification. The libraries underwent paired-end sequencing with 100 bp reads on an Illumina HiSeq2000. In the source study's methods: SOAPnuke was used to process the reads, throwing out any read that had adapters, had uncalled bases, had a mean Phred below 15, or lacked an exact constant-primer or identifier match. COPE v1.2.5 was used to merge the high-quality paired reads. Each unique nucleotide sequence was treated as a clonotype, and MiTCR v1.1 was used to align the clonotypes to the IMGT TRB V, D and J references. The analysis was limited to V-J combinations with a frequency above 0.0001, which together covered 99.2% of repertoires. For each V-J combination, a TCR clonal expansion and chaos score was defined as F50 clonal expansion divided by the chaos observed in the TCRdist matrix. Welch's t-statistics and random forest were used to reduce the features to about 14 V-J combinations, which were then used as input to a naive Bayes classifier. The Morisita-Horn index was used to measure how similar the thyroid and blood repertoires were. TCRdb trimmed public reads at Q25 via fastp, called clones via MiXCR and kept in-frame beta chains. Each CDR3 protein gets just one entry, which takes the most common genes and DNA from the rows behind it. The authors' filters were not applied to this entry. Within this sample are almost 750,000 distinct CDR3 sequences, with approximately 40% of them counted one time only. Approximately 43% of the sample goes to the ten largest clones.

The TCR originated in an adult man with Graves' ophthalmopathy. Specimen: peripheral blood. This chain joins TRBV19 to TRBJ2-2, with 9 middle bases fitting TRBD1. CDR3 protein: CASRRDRANTGELFF. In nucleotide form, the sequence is TGTGCCAGTAGGCGGGACAGGGCAAACACCGGGGAGCTGTTTTTT.